This T cell receptor beta chain derives from a study of blood T cells in healthy people across ages. Study-level findings and limits: Estimates based on one million T cells were treated as lower bounds. Since the PBMCs were unsorted, naive and antigen-experienced cells could not be conclusively compared.

For the second PCR, which ran for about 6 to 12 cycles, a sample-barcoded 5' primer and a J-beta primer mix were used. Each cDNA molecule was tagged by a template-switch adaptor with 12 random nucleotides. One entry per CDR3 protein, called by TCRdb with MiXCR from the 5' RACE reads. The sample contains 1.4 million or so distinct CDR3 sequences, 42% of which appear only once. About 10 milliliters of peripheral blood were drawn from each donor into EDTA-treated tubes. In regard to this clonotype: Its specificity is unknown.

The germline CDR1 and CDR2 sequences are SGHVS and FNYEAQ. V shed 7 bases and J shed 13 bases, with 20 bases lying between them. CDR3 length equals 13 residues. Input material: blood. The TCR comes from a woman younger than 30 in good health. The rearrangement joins TRBV7-6 to TRBJ2-1; D is perhaps TRBD1 or TRBD2 (5 bases each). CDR3 residues: CASNPRFGGTQFF. The CDR3 nucleotides read TGTGCCAGCAACCCTCGCTTTGGGGGAACCCAGTTCTTC.